This TCR beta chain was recovered during a study of identical twins. TCRdb reanalysed the 5' RACE reads using MiXCR and keeps one entry per CDR3 protein. The sample records fewer than 900,000 distinct CDR3 sequences, roughly 18% being singletons. Broader study findings: The study based its conclusions on cross-sectional statistical analysis and did not follow the same donors.

The germline V gene encodes CDR1 KGHDR and CDR2 SFDVKD. The CDR3 contains 13 residues. V gave up 1 base and J gave up 4 bases, with 4 bases separating them. Note on this clonotype: As yet, its antigen is unknown.

These data are also associated with another study on T cells expressing NK-cell markers.

Sequencing input: PBMCs. The TCR was taken from a woman aged 18-29 years in good health. The chain carries TRBV24-1 and TRBJ1-5; D uncertain. The CDR3 region is CATSDFGNQPQHF. CDR3 nucleotide sequence: TGTGCCACCAGTGATTTTGGGAATCAGCCCCAGCATTTT.